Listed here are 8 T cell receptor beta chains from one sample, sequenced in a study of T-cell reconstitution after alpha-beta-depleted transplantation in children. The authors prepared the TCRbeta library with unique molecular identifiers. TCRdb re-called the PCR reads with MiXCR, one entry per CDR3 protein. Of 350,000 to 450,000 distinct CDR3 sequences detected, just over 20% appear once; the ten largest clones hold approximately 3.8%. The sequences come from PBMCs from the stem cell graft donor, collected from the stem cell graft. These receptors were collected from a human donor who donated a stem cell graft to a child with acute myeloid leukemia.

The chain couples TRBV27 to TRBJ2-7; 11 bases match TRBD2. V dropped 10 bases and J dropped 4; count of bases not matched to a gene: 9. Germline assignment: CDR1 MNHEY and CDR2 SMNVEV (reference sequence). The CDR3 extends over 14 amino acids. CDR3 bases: TGTGCCAACCCTCCCAGACTAGCGGGATACGAGCAGTACTTC. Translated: CANPPRLAGYEQYF.

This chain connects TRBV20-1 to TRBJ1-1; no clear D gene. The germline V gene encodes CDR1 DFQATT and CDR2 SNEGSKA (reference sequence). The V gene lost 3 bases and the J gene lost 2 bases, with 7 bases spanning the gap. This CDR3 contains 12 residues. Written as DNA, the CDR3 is TGCAGTGCTAGTAAGGGAAACACTGAAGCTTTCTTT. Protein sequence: CSASKGNTEAFF.

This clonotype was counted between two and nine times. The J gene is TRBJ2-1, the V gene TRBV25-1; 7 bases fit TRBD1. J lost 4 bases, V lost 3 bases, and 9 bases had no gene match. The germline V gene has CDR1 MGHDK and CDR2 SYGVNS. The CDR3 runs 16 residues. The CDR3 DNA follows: TGTGCCAGCAGTGATTTTGAGACAGGGTCTTACAATGAGCAGTTCTTC. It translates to CASSDFETGSYNEQFF.

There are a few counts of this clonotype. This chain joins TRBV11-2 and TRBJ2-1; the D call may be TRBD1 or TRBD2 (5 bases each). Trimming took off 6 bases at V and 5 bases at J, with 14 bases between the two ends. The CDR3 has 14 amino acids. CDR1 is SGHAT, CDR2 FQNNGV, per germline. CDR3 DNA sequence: TGTGCCAGCAGGAGGGGCTGGCGCGACAATGAGCAGTTCTTC. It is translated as CASRRGWRDNEQFF.

The CDR3 DNA reads TGTGCCAGCAGCGTTGTTACCTACAATGAGCAGTTCTTC. It specifies CASSVVTYNEQFF. This chain joins TRBV6-2 or TRBV6-3 and TRBJ2-1; D is ambiguous. The length of the CDR3 is 13 residues. Germline CDR1 MNHEY, CDR2 SVGEGT. V was shortened by 6 bases and J by 2 bases, with 8 bases between the two germline ends.

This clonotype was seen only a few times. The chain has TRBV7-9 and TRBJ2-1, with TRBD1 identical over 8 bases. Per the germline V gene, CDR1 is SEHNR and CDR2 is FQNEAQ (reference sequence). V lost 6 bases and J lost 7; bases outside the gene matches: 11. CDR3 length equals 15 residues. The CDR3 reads CASRETGGATNEQFF. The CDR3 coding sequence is TGTGCCAGCAGGGAAACAGGGGGTGCAACAAATGAGCAGTTCTTC. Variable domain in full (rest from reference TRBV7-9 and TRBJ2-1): DTGVSQNPRHKITKRGQNVTFRCDPISEHNRLYWYRQTLGQGPEFLTYFQNEAQLEKSRLLSDRFSAERPKGSFSTLEIQRTEQGDSAMYLCASRETGGATNEQFFGPGTRLTVL.

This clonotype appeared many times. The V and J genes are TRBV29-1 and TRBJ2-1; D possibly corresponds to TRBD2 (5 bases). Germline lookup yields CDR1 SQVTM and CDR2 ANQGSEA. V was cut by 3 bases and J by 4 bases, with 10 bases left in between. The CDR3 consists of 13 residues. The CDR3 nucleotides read TGCAGCGTTGATACGGCGGGTTACAATGAGCAGTTCTTC. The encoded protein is CSVDTAGYNEQFF.

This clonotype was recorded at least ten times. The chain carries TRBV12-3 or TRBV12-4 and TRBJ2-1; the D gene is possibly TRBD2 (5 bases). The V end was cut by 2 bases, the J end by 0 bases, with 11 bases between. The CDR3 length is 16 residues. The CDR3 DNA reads TGTGCCAGCAGTTTACGCAGCGGCAGCTCCTACAATGAGCAGTTCTTC. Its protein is CASSLRSGSSYNEQFF.